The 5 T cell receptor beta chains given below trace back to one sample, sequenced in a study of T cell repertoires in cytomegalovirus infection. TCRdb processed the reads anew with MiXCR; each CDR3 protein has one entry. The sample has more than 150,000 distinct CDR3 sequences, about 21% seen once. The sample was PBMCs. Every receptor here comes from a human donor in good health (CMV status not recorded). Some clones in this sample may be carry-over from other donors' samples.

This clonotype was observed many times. As DNA, the CDR3 is TGTGCCAGCAGTGAAAGACAGGACGAGCAGTACTTC. Translating it yields CASSERQDEQYF. The V and J genes are TRBV6-1 and TRBJ2-7; TRBD1 might be the D (6 bases). The CDR3 contains 12 residues. V was cut by 2 bases and J by 5 bases, with 7 bases left in between. CDR1 is MNHNS and CDR2 is SASEGT in the germline V gene.

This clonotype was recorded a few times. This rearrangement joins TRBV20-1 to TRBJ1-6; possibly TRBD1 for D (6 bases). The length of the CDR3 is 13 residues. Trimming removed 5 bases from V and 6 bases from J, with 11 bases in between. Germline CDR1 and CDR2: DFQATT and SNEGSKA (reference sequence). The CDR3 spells CSAAQGLNSPLHF. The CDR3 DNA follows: TGCAGTGCTGCGCAGGGGCTTAATTCACCCCTCCACTTT.

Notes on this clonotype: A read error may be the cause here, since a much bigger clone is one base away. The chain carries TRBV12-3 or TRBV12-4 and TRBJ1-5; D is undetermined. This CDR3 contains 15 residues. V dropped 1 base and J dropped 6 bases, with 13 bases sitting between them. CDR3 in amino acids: CASSLGPVDRQPQHF. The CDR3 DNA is TGTGCCAGCAGTTTAGGTCCAGTGGATCGTCAGCCCCAGCATTTT.

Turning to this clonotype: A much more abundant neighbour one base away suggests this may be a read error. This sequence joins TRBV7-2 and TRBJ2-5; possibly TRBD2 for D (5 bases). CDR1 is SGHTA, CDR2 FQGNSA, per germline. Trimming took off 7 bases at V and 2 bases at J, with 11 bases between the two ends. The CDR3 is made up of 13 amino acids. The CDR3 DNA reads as TGTGCCAGCAAAAGGCGGGTACAAGAGACCCAGTACTTC. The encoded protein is CASKRRVQETQYF.

The CDR3 DNA reads TGTGCCAGCAGCTTAATGGGCCCGGTAGCCGTGCAGTTCTTC. This sequence encodes CASSLMGPVAVQFF. This rearrangement joins TRBV7-3 to TRBJ2-1; D gene ambiguous. Trimming took 1 base from V and 12 from J, leaving 16 bases between them. Germline V gene sequence: CDR1 SGHTA, CDR2 FQGTGA. The CDR3 is 14 residues long.